Presented here are 3 T cell receptor beta chains from one specimen sequenced in a study of blood T cell repertoires in COVID-19. TCRdb's copy holds only in-frame clones and misses some; the assay was immunoSEQ multiplex PCR. The data show a few hundred thousand clones, 70% to 90% seen once. Sequencing was performed on peripheral blood. These receptors all stem from a human donor with COVID-19, enrolled during active disease. The donor label of this sample is uncertain.

The V call is TRBV29-1, the J call TRBJ2-7, with 9 bases lining up with TRBD2. The CDR3 runs 14 residues. Germline V CDR1 and CDR2: SQVTM, ANQGSEA. Trimming removed 4 bases from V and 3 bases from J; junction bases left unmatched: 7. CDR3 sequence reads: CSVAQVAGDYEQYF. The CDR3 nucleotides are TGCAGCGTTGCCCAGGTAGCGGGAGACTACGAGCAGTACTTC.

The gene calls are TRBV27 and TRBJ1-4; 12 bases align to TRBD1. Trimming removed 6 bases from V and 10 bases from J; junction bases left unmatched: 9. The germline CDR1 and CDR2 sequences are MNHEY and SMNVEV (reference sequence). The CDR3 runs to 15 residues. CDR3 protein: CASRKPGQGAGKLFF. In nucleotides, the CDR3 is TGTGCCAGCAGGAAACCGGGACAGGGGGCAGGAAAACTGTTTTTT.

This sequence joins TRBV5-1 and TRBJ2-5; D is perhaps TRBD2 (5 bases). The CDR3 has 15 amino acids. Germline V CDR1 and CDR2: SGHRS, YFSETQ. V lost 0 bases, J lost 1 base, and 10 bases lay in between. The CDR3 here is CASSLEVGSQETQYF. CDR3 nucleotide sequence: TGCGCCAGCAGCTTGGAGGTGGGGAGCCAAGAGACCCAGTACTTC. Full variable domain (remainder filled in from reference TRBV5-1 and TRBJ2-5): KAGVTQTPRYLIKTRGQQVTLSCSPISGHRSVSWYQQTPGQGLQFLFEYFSETQRNKGNFPGRFSGRQFSNSRSEMNVSTLELGDSALYLCASSLEVGSQETQYFGPGTRLLVL.